The clone carrying this T cell receptor (beta chain) has only a few counts. The antigen is unknown. Isolation yielded PBMCs, at least 6.5 million per sample, in every case. These data come from a study of blood T cells in healthy people across ages. Study-level results: With donor CMV status unknown, expanded clonotype changes were possibly confounded.

The germline V gene encodes CDR1 DFQATT and CDR2 SNEGSKA (reference sequence). This CDR3 comprises 15 residues. The V and J ends lost 5 bases and 7 bases, in that order; junction bases with no gene match: 9. Primers used in a second PCR of about 7 to 11 cycles were a sample-barcoded 5' primer and a J-beta primer mix. One entry per CDR3 protein results from TCRdb running MiXCR on the 5' RACE reads. The data show roughly 570,000 distinct CDR3 sequences, with about 26% seen just once and around 20% held by the top ten. Material for sequencing was blood. This rearrangement joins TRBV20-1 to TRBJ1-5, with 12 bases matching TRBD1. The clonotype comes from a woman between 65 and 79 years old in good health. The CDR3 here is CSAGVSGQGAQPQHF. The CDR3 DNA sequence: TGCAGTGCTGGAGTTTCGGGACAGGGGGCCCAGCCCCAGCATTTT.